The rows below give T cell receptor beta chains drawn from one sample of a study of cytomegalovirus exposure and HLA in healthy donors. Some clones are missing from TCRdb's copy, which holds only in-frame ones; the method was immunoSEQ multiplex PCR. The data contain about 160,000 clones, approximately 85% of them singletons. Sample: PBMCs. All receptors derive from a man between 18 and 35 years old in good health and CMV-seropositive. CDR3s include the opening cysteine and the closing phenylalanine or tryptophan. A D gene is named only where the DNA matches it firmly. The size field is filled for only some rows; it gives once, few, many or a size class.

d_call | cdr3_length | j_call | clone_size | v_call | cdr3_nt | cdr3_aa
- | 13 | TRBJ1-3 | - | TRBV7-6 | TGTGCCAGCAACAGCGGACGGGGAAACACCATATATTTT | CASNSGRGNTIYF
- | 13 | TRBJ1-1 | - | TRBV11-3 | TGTGCCAGCAGCTTTGATCTAGGGGGTGAAGCTTTCTTT | CASSFDLGGEAFF
- | 14 | TRBJ2-7 | - | TRBV19 | TGTGCCAGTACCGTGGCCGCGGGGTCGTACGAGCAGTACTTC | CASTVAAGSYEQYF
- | 15 | TRBJ2-3 | - | TRBV18 | TGTGCCAGCTCACCACTTGGAGGGCCCGGAGATACGCAGTATTTT | CASSPLGGPGDTQYF
- | 13 | TRBJ2-7 | - | TRBV6-5 | TGTGCCAGCAGGGAGGGGACGTCGTACGAGCAGTACTTC | CASREGTSYEQYF
- | 17 | TRBJ1-3 | - | TRBV30 | TGTGCCTGGAGTGCCTCTTACCAGGGAGGAGCTGGAAACACCATATATTTT | CAWSASYQGGAGNTIYF
- | 13 | TRBJ2-3 | once | TRBV6-1 | TGTGCCAGCAGTGACCGACAGAAAGATACGCAGTATTTT | CASSDRQKDTQYF
TRBD2 | 16 | TRBJ2-3 | - | TRBV7-3 | TGTGCCAGCAGCCAGGGACTAGCGGGGGCCGGGGATACGCAGTATTTT | CASSQGLAGAGDTQYF
TRBD2 | 15 | TRBJ2-2 | once | TRBV6-5 | TGTGCCAGCAGTCCAGCGGGGTTGAACACCGGGGAGCTGTTTTTT | CASSPAGLNTGELFF
TRBD2 | 15 | TRBJ2-5 | once | TRBV19 | TGTGCCAGTAGTATCTCTTGGCGGGGGCAAGAGACCCAGTACTTC | CASSISWRGQETQYF
- | 15 | TRBJ1-1 | - | TRBV7-2 | TGTGCCAGCAGCTTCCCAGGTGGGGGGGATCGCGGAGCTTTCTTT | CASSFPGGGDRGAFF
- | 13 | TRBJ1-6 | few | TRBV4-3 | TGCGCCAGCAGCCAAGATATTCCGTCACCCCTCCACTTT | CASSQDIPSPLHF
TRBD2 | 15 | TRBJ2-1 | - | TRBV6-4 | TGTGCCAGCAGTTACTCGACGGGGGGGCCTAATGAGCAGTTCTTC | CASSYSTGGPNEQFF
TRBD2 | 17 | TRBJ2-1 | - | TRBV5-5 | TGTGCCAGCAGCTTCAGAATCGGGGGGGGCAGCCGTAATGAGCAGTTCTTC | CASSFRIGGGSRNEQFF
- | 13 | TRBJ1-1 | - | TRBV6-1 | TGTGCCAGCGGACCAAAAGGGGACACTGAAGCTTTCTTT | CASGPKGDTEAFF
- | 13 | TRBJ1-5 | - | TRBV7-9 | TGTGCCAGCAGCGTCGACCTGGACTGGGCCCAGCATTTT | CASSVDLDWAQHF
TRBD1 | 18 | TRBJ1-3 | - | TRBV13 | TGTGCCAGCAGCTTAGGGACAGGGGGAATAAGCTCTGGAAACACCATATATTTT | CASSLGTGGISSGNTIYF
- | 15 | TRBJ2-6 | - | TRBV7-2 | TGTGCCAGCAGCTTAGCGGCATCTGGGGCCAACGGCCTGACTTTC | CASSLAASGANGLTF
TRBD2 | 15 | TRBJ2-3 | once | TRBV4-3 | TGCGCCAGCAGCCCATGGGCGGGGGAGACAGATACGCAGTATTTT | CASSPWAGETDTQYF
- | 14 | TRBJ1-2 | - | TRBV5-6 | TGTGCCAGCAGCCGCAGGGGATCTAACTATGGCTACACCTTC | CASSRRGSNYGYTF
TRBD1 | 16 | TRBJ1-1 | once | TRBV18 | TGTGCCAGCTCACCACGGACAGGGGGATTGAACACTGAAGCTTTCTTT | CASSPRTGGLNTEAFF
TRBD1 | 16 | TRBJ1-3 | - | TRBV15 | TGTGCCACCAGCAGTGGAGGGACAGCCCCTGGAAACACCATATATTTT | CATSSGGTAPGNTIYF
- | 19 | TRBJ1-1 | - | TRBV11-1 | TGTGCCAGCAGCTTATCCCCAATGTATACTCGTCAGGGGAACACTGAAGCTTTCTTT | CASSLSPMYTRQGNTEAFF
- | 13 | TRBJ1-2 | - | TRBV7-2 | TGTGCCAGCAGTTACCAGGGGCCCTATGGCTACACCTTC | CASSYQGPYGYTF
TRBD2 | 16 | TRBJ2-1 | - | TRBV9 | TGTGCCAGCAGCCCGACTAGCGGGGGGGCTTTCAATGAGCAGTTCTTC | CASSPTSGGAFNEQFF
TRBD1 | 17 | TRBJ2-7 | - | TRBV5-1 | TGCGCCAGCAGCTTAGGCTTGGACAGGGCAGGCGGGTACGAGCAGTACTTC | CASSLGLDRAGGYEQYF
- | 14 | TRBJ2-7 | - | TRBV7-8 | TGTGCCAGCAGCTTAGGGGCGCGGGCCTACGAGCAGTACTTC | CASSLGARAYEQYF
TRBD1 | 15 | TRBJ2-2 | - | TRBV6-1 | TGTGCCAGCAGTAAAGCCGGGACAGGCACCGGGGAGCTGTTTTTT | CASSKAGTGTGELFF
- | 15 | TRBJ1-2 | few | TRBV6-5 | TGTGCCAGCAGTGCCCTGGGGGGTGAAAACTATGGCTACACCTTC | CASSALGGENYGYTF
- | 15 | TRBJ1-1 | - | TRBV6-5 | TGTGCCAGCAGTTACTCTCCTGTTCGGGGGACTGAAGCTTTCTTT | CASSYSPVRGTEAFF
- | 17 | TRBJ1-3 | few | TRBV4-1 | TGCGCCAGCAGCCGCGCTGGGCTCACGTTAAAAGGAAACACCATATATTTT | CASSRAGLTLKGNTIYF